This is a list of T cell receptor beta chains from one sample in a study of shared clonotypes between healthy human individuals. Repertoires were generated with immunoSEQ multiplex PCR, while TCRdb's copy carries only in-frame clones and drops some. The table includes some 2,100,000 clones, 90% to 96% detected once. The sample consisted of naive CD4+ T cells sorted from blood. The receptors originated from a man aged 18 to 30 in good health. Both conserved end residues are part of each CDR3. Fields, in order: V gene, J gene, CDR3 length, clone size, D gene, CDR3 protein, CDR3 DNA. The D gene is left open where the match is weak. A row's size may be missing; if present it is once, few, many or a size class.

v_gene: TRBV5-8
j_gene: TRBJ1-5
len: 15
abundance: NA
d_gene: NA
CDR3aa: CASSLGLKNNQPQHF
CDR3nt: TGTGCCAGCAGCTTGGGGTTGAAAAACAATCAGCCCCAGCATTTT

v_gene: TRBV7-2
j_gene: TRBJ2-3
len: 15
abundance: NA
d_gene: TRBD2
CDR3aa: CASGTSGKNTDTQYF
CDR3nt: TGTGCCAGCGGGACTAGCGGAAAGAACACAGATACGCAGTATTTT

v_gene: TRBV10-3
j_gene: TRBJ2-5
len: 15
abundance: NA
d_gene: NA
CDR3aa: CAISESTGVGETQYF
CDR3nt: TGTGCCATCAGTGAGTCGACCGGGGTCGGGGAGACCCAGTACTTC

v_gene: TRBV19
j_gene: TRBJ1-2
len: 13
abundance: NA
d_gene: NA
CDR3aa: CASSIGLLAGYTF
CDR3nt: TGTGCCAGTAGTATAGGTCTGTTAGCTGGCTACACCTTC

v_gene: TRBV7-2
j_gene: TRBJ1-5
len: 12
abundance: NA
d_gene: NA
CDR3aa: CASSLNGQPQHF
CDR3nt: TGTGCCAGCAGCCTAAACGGGCAGCCCCAGCATTTT

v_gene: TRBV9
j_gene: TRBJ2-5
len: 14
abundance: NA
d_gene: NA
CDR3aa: CASSVGTGQETQYF
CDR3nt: TGTGCCAGCAGCGTAGGCACAGGGCAAGAGACCCAGTACTTC

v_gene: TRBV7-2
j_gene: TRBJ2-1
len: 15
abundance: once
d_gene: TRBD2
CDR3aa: CASSLGDYRFNEQFF
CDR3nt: TGTGCCAGCAGCTTAGGGGACTACCGCTTCAATGAGCAGTTCTTC

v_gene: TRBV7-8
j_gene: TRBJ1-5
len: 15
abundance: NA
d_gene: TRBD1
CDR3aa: CASSSDRGLYQPQHF
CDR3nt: TGTGCCAGCAGCTCGGACAGGGGGCTTTACCAGCCCCAGCATTTT

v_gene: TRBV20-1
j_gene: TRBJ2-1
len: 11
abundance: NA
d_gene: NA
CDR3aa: CSARDPNEQFF
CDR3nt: TGCAGTGCTAGAGATCCTAATGAGCAGTTCTTC

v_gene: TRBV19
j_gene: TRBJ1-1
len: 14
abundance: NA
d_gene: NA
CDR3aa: CASSTPADNTEAFF
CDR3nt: TGTGCCAGTAGTACGCCTGCAGACAACACTGAAGCTTTCTTT

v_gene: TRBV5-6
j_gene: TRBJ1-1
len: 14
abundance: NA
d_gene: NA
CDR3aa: CASSLVRGYTEAFF
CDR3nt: TGTGCCAGCAGCTTGGTTCGCGGATACACTGAAGCTTTCTTT

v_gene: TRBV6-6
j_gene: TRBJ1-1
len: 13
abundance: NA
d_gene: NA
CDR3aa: CATANIVDTEAFF
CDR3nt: TGTGCCACCGCCAATATCGTGGACACTGAAGCTTTCTTT

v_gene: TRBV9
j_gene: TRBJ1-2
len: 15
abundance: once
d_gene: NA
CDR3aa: CASSSSLQGLYGYTF
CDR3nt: TGTGCCAGCAGCAGCTCCCTACAGGGCCTCTATGGCTACACCTTC

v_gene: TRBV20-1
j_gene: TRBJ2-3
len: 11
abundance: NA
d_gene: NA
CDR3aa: CSAGAGDTQYF
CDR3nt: TGCAGTGCGGGAGCTGGGGATACGCAGTATTTT

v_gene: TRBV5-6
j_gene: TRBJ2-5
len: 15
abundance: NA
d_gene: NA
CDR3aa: CASSLGFERQETQYF
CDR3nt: TGTGCCAGCAGCTTGGGGTTCGAGAGACAAGAGACCCAGTACTTC

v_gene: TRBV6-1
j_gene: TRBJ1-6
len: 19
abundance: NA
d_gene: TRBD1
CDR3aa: CASSEALQGTVSYNSPLHF
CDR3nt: TGTGCCAGCAGTGAAGCGCTTCAGGGGACAGTCTCCTATAATTCACCCCTCCACTTT

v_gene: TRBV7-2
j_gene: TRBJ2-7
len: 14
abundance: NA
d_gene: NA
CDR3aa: CASSLIVGPHEQYF
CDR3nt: TGTGCCAGCAGCTTAATTGTGGGTCCGCACGAGCAGTACTTC

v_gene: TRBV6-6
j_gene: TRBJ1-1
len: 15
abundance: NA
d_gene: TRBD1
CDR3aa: CASSYHDRGNTEAFF
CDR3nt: TGTGCCAGCAGTTACCATGACAGGGGGAACACTGAAGCTTTCTTT

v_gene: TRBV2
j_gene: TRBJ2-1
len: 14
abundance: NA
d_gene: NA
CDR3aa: CASSHSAGINEQFF
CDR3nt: TGTGCCAGCAGTCACTCGGCAGGGATAAATGAGCAGTTCTTC

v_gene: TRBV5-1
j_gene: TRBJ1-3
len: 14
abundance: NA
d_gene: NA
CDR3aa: CASTETGSGNTIYF
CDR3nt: TGCGCCAGCACCGAAACTGGCTCTGGAAACACCATATATTTT

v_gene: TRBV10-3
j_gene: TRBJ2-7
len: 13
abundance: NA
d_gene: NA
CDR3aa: CATSPTNSYEQYF
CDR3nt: TGTGCCACCTCCCCGACGAACTCCTACGAGCAGTACTTC

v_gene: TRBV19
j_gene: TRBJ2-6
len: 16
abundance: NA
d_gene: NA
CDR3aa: CASSIGGRTGANVLTF
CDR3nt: TGTGCCAGTAGTATAGGGGGCAGGACTGGGGCCAACGTCCTGACTTTC

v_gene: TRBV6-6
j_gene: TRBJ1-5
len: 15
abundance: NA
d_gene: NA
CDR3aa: CASSLGGGSNQPQHF
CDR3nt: TGTGCCAGCAGTCTAGGGGGGGGTAGCAATCAGCCCCAGCATTTT

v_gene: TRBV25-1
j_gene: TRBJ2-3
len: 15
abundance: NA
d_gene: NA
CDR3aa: CASSEPSPSTDTQYF
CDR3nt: TGTGCCAGCAGCGAACCCAGTCCTAGCACAGATACGCAGTATTTT

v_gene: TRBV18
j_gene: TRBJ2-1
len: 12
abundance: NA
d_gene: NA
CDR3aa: CASSPIGGEQFF
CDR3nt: TGTGCCAGCTCACCGATTGGGGGTGAGCAGTTCTTC

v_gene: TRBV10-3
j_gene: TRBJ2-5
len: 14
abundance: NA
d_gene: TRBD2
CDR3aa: CAIMGSGVQETQYF
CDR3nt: TGTGCCATCATGGGTAGCGGGGTCCAAGAGACCCAGTACTTC

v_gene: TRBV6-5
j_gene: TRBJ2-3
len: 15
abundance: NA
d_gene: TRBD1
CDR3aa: CASSYWDRETDTQYF
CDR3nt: TGTGCCAGCAGTTACTGGGACAGGGAAACAGATACGCAGTATTTT

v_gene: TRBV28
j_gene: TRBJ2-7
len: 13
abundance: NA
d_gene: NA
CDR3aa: CASIRGLGYEQYF
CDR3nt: TGTGCCAGCATCAGGGGTTTAGGCTACGAGCAGTACTTC

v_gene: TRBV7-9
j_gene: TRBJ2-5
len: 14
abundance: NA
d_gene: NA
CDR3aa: CASSSAVIVETQYF
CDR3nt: TGTGCCAGCAGCTCCGCAGTGATCGTGGAGACCCAGTACTTC

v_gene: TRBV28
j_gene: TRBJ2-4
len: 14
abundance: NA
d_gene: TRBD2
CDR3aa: CASSAGLASNIQYF
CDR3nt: TGTGCCAGCAGTGCGGGACTAGCGTCAAACATTCAGTACTTC

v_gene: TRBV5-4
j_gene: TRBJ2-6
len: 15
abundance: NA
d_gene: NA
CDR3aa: CASSSWSSGANVLTF
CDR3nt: TGTGCCAGCAGCTCTTGGAGCTCTGGGGCCAACGTCCTGACTTTC

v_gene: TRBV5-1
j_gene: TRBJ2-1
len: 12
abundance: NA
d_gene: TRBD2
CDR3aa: CASSRSGSGWFF
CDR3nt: TGCGCCAGCAGCCGTAGCGGGAGTGGGTGGTTCTTC

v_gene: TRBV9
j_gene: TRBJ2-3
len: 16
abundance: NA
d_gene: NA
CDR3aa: CASSGVTRRFTDTQYF
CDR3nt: TGTGCCAGCAGCGGAGTTACTAGACGGTTCACAGATACGCAGTATTTT

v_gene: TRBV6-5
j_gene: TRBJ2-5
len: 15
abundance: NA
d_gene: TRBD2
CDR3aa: CASSYSSTSGETQYF
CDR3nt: TGTGCCAGCAGTTACTCAAGCACTAGCGGAGAGACCCAGTACTTC

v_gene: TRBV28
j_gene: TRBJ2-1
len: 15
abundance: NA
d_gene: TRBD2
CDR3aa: CASRYSGGAGNEQFF
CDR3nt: TGTGCCAGCAGATATAGCGGGGGGGCTGGAAATGAGCAGTTCTTC

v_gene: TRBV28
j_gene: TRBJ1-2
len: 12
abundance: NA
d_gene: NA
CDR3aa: CASSLSGAGYTF
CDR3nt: TGTGCCAGCAGTTTATCTGGGGCGGGCTACACCTTC

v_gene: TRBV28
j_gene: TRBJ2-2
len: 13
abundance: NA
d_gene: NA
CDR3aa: CASSFLRTGELFF
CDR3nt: TGTGCCAGCAGTTTCCTACGCACCGGGGAGCTGTTTTTT

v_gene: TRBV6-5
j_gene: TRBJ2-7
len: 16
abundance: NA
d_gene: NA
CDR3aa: CASSYSGSGYPYEQYF
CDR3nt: TGTGCCAGCAGTTACTCGGGTTCAGGGTACCCCTACGAGCAGTACTTC

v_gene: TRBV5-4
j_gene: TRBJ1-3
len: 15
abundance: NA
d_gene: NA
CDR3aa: CASSPGGAGGNTIYF
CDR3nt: TGTGCCAGCAGCCCGGGAGGGGCGGGCGGAAACACCATATATTTT

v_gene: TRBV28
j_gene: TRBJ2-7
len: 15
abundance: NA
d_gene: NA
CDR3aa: CASSSIMAGSYEQYF
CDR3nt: TGTGCCAGCAGTTCGATAATGGCCGGATCCTACGAGCAGTACTTC

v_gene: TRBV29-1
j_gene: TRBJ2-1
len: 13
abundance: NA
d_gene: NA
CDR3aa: CSVPGDSYNEQFF
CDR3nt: TGCAGCGTTCCAGGGGACTCCTACAATGAGCAGTTCTTC

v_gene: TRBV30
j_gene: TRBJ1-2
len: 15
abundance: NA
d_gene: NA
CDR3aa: CAWSSAGGRAGGYTF
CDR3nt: TGTGCCTGGAGTAGCGCCGGGGGCAGAGCAGGCGGCTACACCTTC

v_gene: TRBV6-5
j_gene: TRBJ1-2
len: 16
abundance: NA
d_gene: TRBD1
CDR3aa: CASSYSRTGGGYGYTF
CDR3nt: TGTGCCAGCAGTTACTCAAGAACAGGGGGGGGTTATGGCTACACCTTC

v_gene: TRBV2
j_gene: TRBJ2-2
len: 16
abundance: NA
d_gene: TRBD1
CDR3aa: CASSLGTGGVTGELFF
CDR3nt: TGTGCCAGCAGCTTGGGGACAGGGGGCGTCACCGGGGAGCTGTTTTTT

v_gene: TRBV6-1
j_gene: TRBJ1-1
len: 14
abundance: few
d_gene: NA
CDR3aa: CASSVGVIGTEAFF
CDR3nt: TGTGCCAGCAGTGTAGGGGTCATAGGCACTGAAGCTTTCTTT

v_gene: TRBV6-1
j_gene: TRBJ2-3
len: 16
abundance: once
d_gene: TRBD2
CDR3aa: CASSQGLAGSADTQYF
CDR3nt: TGTGCCAGCAGTCAAGGACTAGCGGGGAGCGCAGATACGCAGTATTTT

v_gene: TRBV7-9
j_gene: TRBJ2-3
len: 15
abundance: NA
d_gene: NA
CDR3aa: CASSLGSAGPDTQYF
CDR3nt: TGTGCCAGCAGCTTAGGATCCGCCGGGCCGGATACGCAGTATTTT

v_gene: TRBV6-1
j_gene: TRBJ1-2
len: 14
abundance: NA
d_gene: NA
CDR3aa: CASSEGGPLYGYTF
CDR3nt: TGTGCCAGCAGTGAAGGGGGACCGCTATATGGCTACACCTTC

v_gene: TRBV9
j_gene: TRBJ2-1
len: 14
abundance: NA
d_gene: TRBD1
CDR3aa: CASSFRDSYNEQFF
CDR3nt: TGTGCCAGCAGCTTCCGGGACAGCTACAATGAGCAGTTCTTC

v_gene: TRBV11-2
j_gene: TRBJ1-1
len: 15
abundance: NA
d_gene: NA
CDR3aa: CASSAQQGMNTEAFF
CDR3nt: TGTGCCAGCAGCGCTCAACAGGGAATGAACACTGAAGCTTTCTTT

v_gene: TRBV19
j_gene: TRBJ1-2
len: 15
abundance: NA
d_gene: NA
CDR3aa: CATFGALVETYGYTF
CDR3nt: TGTGCGACTTTCGGTGCCCTGGTCGAAACTTATGGCTACACCTTC